One sample yielded the 28 T cell receptor beta chains listed below, sequenced in a study of identical twins. A single record per CDR3 protein comes from TCRdb applying MiXCR to the 5' RACE reads. The data contain approximately 670,000 distinct CDR3 sequences, around 6% of them singletons. Sequences were obtained from naive T cells sorted from blood. All receptors come from a young man in good health.

The chain uses TRBV7-9 and TRBJ2-5, with D uncertain. The CDR3 covers 14 residues. V was trimmed by 4 bases and J by 1 base, leaving 10 bases between them. Germline V CDR1 and CDR2: SEHNR, FQNEAQ (reference sequence). CDR3 in amino acids: CASSSGPGQETQYF. The CDR3 DNA follows: TGTGCCAGCAGCTCTGGACCTGGCCAAGAGACCCAGTACTTC.

This clonotype appeared many times. The CDR3 nucleotides are TGCAGTGCTAGGGCGACAGGGGTTACTGAAGCTTTCTTT. Translated, it gives CSARATGVTEAFF. This chain links TRBV20-1 with TRBJ1-1; 8 bases are a match to TRBD1. Germline CDR1 reads DFQATT; CDR2 reads SNEGSKA (reference sequence). The V and J ends lost 3 bases and 5 bases, in that order; junction bases with no gene match: 5. The CDR3 sequence is 13 residues long.

This clonotype was counted a few times. The rearrangement uses TRBV7-9 and TRBJ1-4; no definite D call. Per germline, CDR1 SEHNR and CDR2 FQNEAQ (reference sequence). This CDR3 comprises 15 residues. Trimming shortened V by 5 bases and J by 0 bases, and 10 bases separated the two germline ends. CDR3 nucleotides: TGTGCCAGCAGCCCGGAACGTGCAACTAATGAAAAACTGTTTTTT. Encoded protein: CASSPERATNEKLFF.

There are many counts of this clonotype. The chain has TRBV20-1 and TRBJ2-3; D gene uncertain. There are 12 residues in the CDR3. Germline CDR1 is DFQATT and CDR2 is SNEGSKA (reference sequence). V lost 5 bases and J 3 bases, leaving 9 bases between the germline ends. CDR3 DNA: TGCAGTGCTCCACCCGCAACAGATACGCAGTATTTT. This encodes CSAPPATDTQYF.

The V and J genes are TRBV7-9 and TRBJ2-5, with D perhaps TRBD1 or TRBD2 (6 bases each). Between the trimmed V and J ends, which lost 5 bases and 3 bases, there was a span of 16 bases. The germline V gene has CDR1 SEHNR and CDR2 FQNEAQ (reference sequence). This CDR3 has 15 amino acids. Here the CDR3 reads CASSPEEGEKETQYF. The CDR3 DNA reads TGTGCCAGCAGCCCCGAGGAGGGGGAGAAAGAGACCCAGTACTTC.

This clonotype was seen at least ten times. The V gene is TRBV5-5, the J gene TRBJ1-5, with 9 nucleotides matching TRBD1. V trimming: 10 bases; J trimming: 7 bases; junction bases outside the gene matches: 15. The V gene's germline CDR1 is SGHKS and CDR2 YYEKEE (reference sequence). The CDR3 consists of 15 residues. DNA for the CDR3: TGTGCCTCAAACGCGGGACAGGGTCCGGGACAGCCCCAGCATTTT. Translation: CASNAGQGPGQPQHF.

This clonotype was observed at least ten times. This sequence joins TRBV5-1 and TRBJ1-1; D not certain. The ends were cut back, 4 bases at V and 4 bases at J, with 11 bases in the middle. CDR1 SGHRS and CDR2 YFSETQ come from the germline V gene. This CDR3 is 13 amino acids long. This chain's CDR3 is CASSLRTGTEAFF. The CDR3 DNA reads as TGCGCCAGCAGCCTCCGGACTGGCACTGAAGCTTTCTTT.

Only a few counts were recorded for this clonotype. The chain carries TRBV11-2 and TRBJ2-5; 11 bases fit TRBD2. Trimming cost V 2 bases and J 2 bases; bases outside gene matches: 10. The CDR3 is 18 residues long. CDR1 is SGHAT and CDR2 is FQNNGV in the germline V gene. The CDR3 reads CASSLLLLAGGRQETQYF. The CDR3 DNA reads as TGTGCCAGCAGCTTATTATTGCTAGCGGGAGGCCGACAAGAGACCCAGTACTTC. Complete variable domain (other parts from reference TRBV11-2 and TRBJ2-5): EAGVAQSPRYKIIEKRQSVAFWCNPISGHATLYWYQQILGQGPKLLIQFQNNGVVDDSQLPKDRFSAERLKGVDSTLKIQPAKLEDSAVYLCASSLLLLAGGRQETQYFGPGTRLLVL.

This clonotype was picked up many times. The gene calls are TRBV5-1 and TRBJ2-3; a weak D match, TRBD2 (5 bases). Germline CDR1 reads SGHRS; CDR2 reads YFSETQ. Trimming took 0 bases from V and 1 from J, leaving 15 bases between them. The CDR3 loop spans 17 amino acids. The chain's CDR3 is CASSLVVLLEGTDTQYF. The CDR3, as DNA: TGCGCCAGCAGCTTGGTGGTGTTACTGGAGGGCACAGATACGCAGTATTTT. Combining the CDR3 with reference TRBV5-1 and TRBJ2-3 gives the whole variable domain KAGVTQTPRYLIKTRGQQVTLSCSPISGHRSVSWYQQTPGQGLQFLFEYFSETQRNKGNFPGRFSGRQFSNSRSEMNVSTLELGDSALYLCASSLVVLLEGTDTQYFGPGTRLTVL.

This clonotype was counted at least ten times. The chain is built from TRBV29-1 and TRBJ1-1; 8 bases fit TRBD1. Germline loops: CDR1 SQVTM, CDR2 ANQGSEA. This CDR3 comprises 15 residues. Losses at the gene ends were 6 bases for V and 0 bases for J; bases not matched to a gene: 9. The CDR3 DNA follows: TGCAGCGTCCAGAGGACAGGGCCACTGAACACTGAAGCTTTCTTT. Amino acids: CSVQRTGPLNTEAFF.

The rearrangement uses TRBV7-9 and TRBJ2-7; TRBD1 aligns across 10 bases. V gave up 1 base and J gave up 3 bases; unmatched junction bases: 3. The CDR3 extends over 15 amino acids. The germline V gene encodes CDR1 SEHNR and CDR2 FQNEAQ (reference sequence). The CDR3 nucleotides are TGTGCCAGCAGCTTAGGACAGGGGGCGAACTACGAGCAGTACTTC. Amino acids: CASSLGQGANYEQYF.

This clonotype was observed a handful of times. The V and J genes are TRBV5-6 and TRBJ1-1; unclear D gene. Deletions cut 2 bases from V and 0 bases from J, with 11 bases between. The germline V gene has CDR1 SGHDT and CDR2 YYEEEE. This CDR3 has 15 residues. CDR3 sequence: CASSFIPQMNTEAFF. CDR3 in DNA: TGTGCCAGCAGCTTCATCCCGCAGATGAACACTGAAGCTTTCTTT. Full variable domain (rest looked up from reference TRBV5-6 and TRBJ1-1): DAGVTQSPTHLIKTRGQQVTLRCSPKSGHDTVSWYQQALGQGPQFIFQYYEEEERQRGNFPDRFSGHQFPNYSSELNVNALLLGDSALYLCASSFIPQMNTEAFFGQGTRLTVV.

This clonotype was seen a handful of times. Here the CDR3 DNA reads TGTGCCAGCTCACCAAACCAGGGGGCTGGTCAGCCCCAGCATTTT. Translated: CASSPNQGAGQPQHF. V gene TRBV18 combines with J gene TRBJ1-5, with 8 bases that match TRBD1. Germline CDR1 and CDR2: KGHSH and LQKENI. The CDR3 spans 15 residues. Unmatched junction bases numbered 6, after V lost 2 bases and J lost 6 bases.

The chain recombines TRBV6-1 with TRBJ2-3; a possible D gene is TRBD1 (5 bases). Germline values: CDR1 MNHNS, CDR2 SASEGT. Trimming removed 5 bases at V and 1 base at J, with 16 bases between. The CDR3 sequence is 16 residues long. CDR3 residues: CASSPRTFGRTDTQYF. Here the CDR3 DNA reads TGTGCCAGCAGTCCGCGGACATTCGGCCGCACAGATACGCAGTATTTT.

This clonotype was observed many times. The chain employs TRBV15 and TRBJ2-3, with D possibly being TRBD2 (5 bases). CDR1 and CDR2 (germline): LNHNV, YYDKDF (reference sequence). The CDR3 contains 16 residues. V was trimmed by 0 bases and J by 2 bases, leaving 12 bases between them. The CDR3 DNA reads TGTGCCACCAGCAGAGATGCCGGACTTGCCACAGATACGCAGTATTTT. Residues: CATSRDAGLATDTQYF.

This clonotype was observed a few times. J is TRBJ1-5 and V is TRBV19, with no clear D. The CDR3 is made up of 13 amino acids. Germline CDR1 LNHDA, CDR2 SQIVND (reference sequence). Between the trimmed V and J ends, which lost 6 bases and 8 bases, there was a span of 14 bases. CDR3 sequence (DNA): TGTGCCAGTAGGATGGACCCCGGAAAGCCCCAGCATTTT. Translation: CASRMDPGKPQHF. The full variable domain, with the rest looked up from reference TRBV19 and TRBJ1-5, is DGGITQSPKYLFRKEGQNVTLSCEQNLNHDAMYWYRQDPGQGLRLIYYSQIVNDFQKGDIAEGYSVSREKKESFPLTVTSAQKNPTAFYLCASRMDPGKPQHFGDGTRLSIL.

This clonotype showed up just a few times. The CDR3 protein is CASGSGRQVGLNNEQFF. The CDR3 coding sequence is TGTGCTAGTGGCTCGGGACGCCAGGTGGGCCTAAACAATGAGCAGTTCTTC. The rearrangement links TRBV12-5 to TRBJ2-1; D is tentatively TRBD1 or TRBD2 (5 bases each). The CDR3 is made up of 17 amino acids. V lost 6 bases to trimming and J lost 5 bases, with 23 bases between them. The germline gives CDR1 LGHNT, CDR2 FRNRAP.

This chain links TRBV11-2 with TRBJ2-2; tentatively, D is TRBD1 (5 bases). Trimming cost V 2 bases and J 4 bases, with 14 bases left between them. This CDR3 is 16 amino acids long. In germline, CDR1 is SGHAT, CDR2 FQNNGV. This chain's CDR3 is CASSLRGAMGTGELFF. The CDR3 coding sequence is TGTGCCAGCAGCTTACGTGGGGCGATGGGCACCGGGGAGCTGTTTTTT.

The V call is TRBV5-1, the J call TRBJ2-1; D unclear. This CDR3 contains 12 residues. Germline assignment: CDR1 SGHRS and CDR2 YFSETQ. Trimming took off 3 bases at V and 7 bases at J, with 8 bases between the two ends. The CDR3 is CASSYPENEQFF. CDR3 nucleotide sequence: TGCGCCAGCAGCTATCCTGAGAATGAGCAGTTCTTC.

This clonotype has at least ten counts. The chain is built from TRBV6-5 and TRBJ1-4; D remains ambiguous. V was pared by 4 bases and J by 8 bases, with 8 bases between. The CDR3 contains 12 residues. The germline CDR1 and CDR2 sequences are MNHEY and SVGAGI. The CDR3 protein is CASSWAGEKLFF. The CDR3 coding sequence is TGTGCCAGCAGTTGGGCGGGGGAAAAACTGTTTTTT.

This clonotype was found many times. The V and J genes are TRBV7-8 and TRBJ2-1, with D possibly matching TRBD2 (5 bases). The CDR3 spans 14 residues. The V end lost 8 bases, the J end lost 1 base, and 12 bases lay between the germline ends. The germline V gene has CDR1 SGHVS and CDR2 FQNEAQ. CDR3 sequence (DNA): TGTGCCAGCGTCCACGGGAATTCCTACAATGAGCAGTTCTTC. Translation gives CASVHGNSYNEQFF.

This clonotype showed up many times. The chain couples TRBV12-3 or TRBV12-4 to TRBJ1-2; tentative D call: TRBD1 (6 bases). This CDR3 contains 15 residues. V gave up 0 bases and J gave up 4 bases, with 12 bases separating them. CDR3 nucleotide sequence: TGTGCCAGCAGTTTAGCGCTAGGGGGAAGCTATGGCTACACCTTC. Its protein is CASSLALGGSYGYTF.

This clonotype has just a few counts. This chain connects TRBV9 to TRBJ2-2, with 8 bases aligning to TRBD1. The length of the CDR3 is 16 residues. Germline-derived CDR1 and CDR2 are SGDLS and YYNGEE. Trimming at V came to 5 bases and at J to 0 bases, leaving 6 bases not matched to a gene. CDR3 sequence: CASRAGQGANTGELFF. The CDR3 DNA reads as TGTGCCAGCAGGGCAGGACAGGGCGCGAACACCGGGGAGCTGTTTTTT.

The V call is TRBV9, the J call TRBJ1-2; TRBD1 matches at 10 bases. Losses at the gene ends were 6 bases for V and 8 bases for J; bases not matched to a gene: 13. Germline-derived CDR1 and CDR2 are SGDLS and YYNGEE. CDR3 size: 15 residues. DNA for the CDR3: TGTGCCAGCAACAAAGATCCGGGACAGGGGTTCGGCTACACCTTC. Its translation is CASNKDPGQGFGYTF.

The V gene is TRBV11-2, the J gene TRBJ1-2, with TRBD1 identical over 8 bases. Trimming removed 1 base from V and 7 bases from J; junction bases left unmatched: 8. Germline V gene lookup returns CDR1 SGHAT and CDR2 FQNNGV. CDR3 size: 15 residues. The CDR3 DNA follows: TGTGCCAGCAGCTTAGTCCGGACAGGGTCCACTGGCTACACCTTC. This gives the protein CASSLVRTGSTGYTF.

This clonotype was detected many times. The V call is TRBV29-1, the J call TRBJ2-5; D remains unclear. V lost 1 base and J lost 5, with 5 bases in between. CDR3 length: 11 amino acids. Germline V gives CDR1 SQVTM, CDR2 ANQGSEA. CDR3 in amino acids: CSVEAAETQYF. The CDR3 nucleotides are TGCAGCGTTGAAGCCGCCGAGACCCAGTACTTC.

This clonotype was picked up many times. The V gene is TRBV19, the J gene TRBJ1-3; 7 positions agree with TRBD1. Germline lookup yields CDR1 LNHDA and CDR2 SQIVND (reference sequence). Trimming at V came to 4 bases and at J to 3 bases, leaving 6 bases not matched to a gene. The CDR3 is 15 residues long. The CDR3 DNA sequence: TGTGCCAGTAGTAGTACAGGGGCAGGTGGAAACACCATATATTTT. This gives the protein CASSSTGAGGNTIYF.

The rearrangement uses TRBV12-2 and TRBJ1-5; the table names TRBD1, a call not compared with the DNA. TRBV12-2 is a known pseudogene. The CDR3 spans 15 residues. Here the CDR3 reads CASRLNRDPTQPQHF. DNA of the CDR3: TGTGCAAGTCGCTTAAACAGGGATCCAACTCAGCCCCAGCATTTT.